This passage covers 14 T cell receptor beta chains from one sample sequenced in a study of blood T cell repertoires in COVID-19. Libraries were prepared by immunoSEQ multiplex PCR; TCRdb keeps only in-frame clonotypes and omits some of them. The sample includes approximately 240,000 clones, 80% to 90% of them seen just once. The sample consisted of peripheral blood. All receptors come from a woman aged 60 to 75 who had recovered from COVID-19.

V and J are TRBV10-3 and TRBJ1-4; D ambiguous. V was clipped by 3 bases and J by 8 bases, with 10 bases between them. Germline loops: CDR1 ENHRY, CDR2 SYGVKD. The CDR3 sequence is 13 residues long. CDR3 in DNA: TGTGCCATCAGTGATGAGGGAGGGGAAAAACTGTTTTTT. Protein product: CAISDEGGEKLFF.

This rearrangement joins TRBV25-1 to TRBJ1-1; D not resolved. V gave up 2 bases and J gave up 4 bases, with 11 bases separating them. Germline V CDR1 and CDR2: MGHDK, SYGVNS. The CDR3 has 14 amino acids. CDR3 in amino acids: CASSESSGSTEAFF. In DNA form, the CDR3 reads TGTGCCAGCAGTGAAAGCTCGGGTAGCACTGAAGCTTTCTTT.

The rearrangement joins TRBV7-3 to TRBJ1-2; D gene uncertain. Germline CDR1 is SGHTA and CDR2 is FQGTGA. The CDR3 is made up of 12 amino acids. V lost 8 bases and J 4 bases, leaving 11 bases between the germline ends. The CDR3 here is CASGNRGYGYTF. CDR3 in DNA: TGTGCCAGCGGAAATCGGGGCTATGGCTACACCTTC.

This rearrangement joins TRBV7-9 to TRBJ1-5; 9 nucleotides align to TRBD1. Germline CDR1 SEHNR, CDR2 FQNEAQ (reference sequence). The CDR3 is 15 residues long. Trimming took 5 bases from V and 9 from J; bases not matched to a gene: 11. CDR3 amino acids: CASSPPGQGERPQHF. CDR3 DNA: TGTGCCAGCAGCCCGCCGGGACAGGGTGAGAGGCCCCAGCATTTT.

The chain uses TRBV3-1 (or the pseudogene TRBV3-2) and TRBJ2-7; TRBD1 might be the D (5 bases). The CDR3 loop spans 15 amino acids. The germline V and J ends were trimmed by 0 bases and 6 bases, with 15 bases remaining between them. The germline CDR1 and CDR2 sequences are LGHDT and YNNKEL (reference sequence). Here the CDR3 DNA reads TGTGCCAGCAGCCAAGATATCCAGGGAAGTCGCGAGCAGTACTTC. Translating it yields CASSQDIQGSREQYF.

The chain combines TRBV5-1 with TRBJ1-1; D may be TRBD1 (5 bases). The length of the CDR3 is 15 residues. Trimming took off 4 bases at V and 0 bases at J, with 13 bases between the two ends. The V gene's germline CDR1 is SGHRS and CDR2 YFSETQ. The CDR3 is CASSPRGGMNTEAFF. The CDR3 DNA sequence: TGCGCCAGCAGCCCAAGGGGAGGAATGAACACTGAAGCTTTCTTT.

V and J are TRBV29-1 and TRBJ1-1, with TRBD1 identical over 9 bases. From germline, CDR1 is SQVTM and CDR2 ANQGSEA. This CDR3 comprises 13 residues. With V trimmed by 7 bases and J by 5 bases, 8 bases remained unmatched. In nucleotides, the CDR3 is TGCAGCGCGAAGACAGGGGGAGCTACTGAAGCTTTCTTT. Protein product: CSAKTGGATEAFF.

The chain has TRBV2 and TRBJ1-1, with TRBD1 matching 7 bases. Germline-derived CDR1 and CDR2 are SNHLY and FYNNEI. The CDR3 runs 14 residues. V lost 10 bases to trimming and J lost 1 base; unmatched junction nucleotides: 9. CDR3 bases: TGTGCCATGACAAGACAGGGCGGGAACACTGAAGCTTTCTTT. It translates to CAMTRQGGNTEAFF. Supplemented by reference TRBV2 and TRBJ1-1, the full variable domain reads EPEVTQTPSHQVTQMGQEVILRCVPISNHLYFYWYRQILGQKVEFLVSFYNNEISEKSEIFDDQFSVERPDGSNFTLKIRSTKLEDSAMYFCAMTRQGGNTEAFFGQGTRLTVV.

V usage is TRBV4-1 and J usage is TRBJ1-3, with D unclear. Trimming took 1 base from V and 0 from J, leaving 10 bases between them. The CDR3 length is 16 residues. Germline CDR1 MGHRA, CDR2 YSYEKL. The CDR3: CASSQGWAGSGNTIYF. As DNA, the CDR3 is TGCGCCAGCAGCCAAGGGTGGGCCGGCTCTGGAAACACCATATATTTT.

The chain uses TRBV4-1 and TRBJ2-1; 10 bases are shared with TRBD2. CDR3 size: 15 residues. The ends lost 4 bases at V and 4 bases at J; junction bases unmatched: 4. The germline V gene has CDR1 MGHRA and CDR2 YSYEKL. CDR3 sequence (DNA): TGCGCCAGCAGCCTCAGCGGGGGGGCGTACAATGAGCAGTTCTTC. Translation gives CASSLSGGAYNEQFF.

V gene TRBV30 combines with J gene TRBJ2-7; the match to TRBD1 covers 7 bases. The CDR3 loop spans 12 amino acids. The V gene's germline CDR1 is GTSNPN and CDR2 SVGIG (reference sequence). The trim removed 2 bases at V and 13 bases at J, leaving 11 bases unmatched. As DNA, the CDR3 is TGTGCCTGGAGTATCACCGGGACAGACGATTACTTC. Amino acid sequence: CAWSITGTDDYF.

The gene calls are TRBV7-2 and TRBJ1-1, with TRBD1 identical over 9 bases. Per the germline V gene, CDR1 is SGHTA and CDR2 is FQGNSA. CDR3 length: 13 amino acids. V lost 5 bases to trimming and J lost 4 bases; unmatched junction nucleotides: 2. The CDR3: CASSRDRVTEAFF. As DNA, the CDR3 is TGTGCCAGCAGCCGGGACAGGGTCACTGAAGCTTTCTTT.

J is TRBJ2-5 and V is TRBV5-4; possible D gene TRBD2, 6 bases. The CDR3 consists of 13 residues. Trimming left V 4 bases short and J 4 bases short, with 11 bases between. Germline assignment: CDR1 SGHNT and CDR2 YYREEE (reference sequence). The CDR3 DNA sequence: TGTGCCAGCAGCCCGGGACTTTCAGAGACCCAGTACTTC. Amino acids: CASSPGLSETQYF.

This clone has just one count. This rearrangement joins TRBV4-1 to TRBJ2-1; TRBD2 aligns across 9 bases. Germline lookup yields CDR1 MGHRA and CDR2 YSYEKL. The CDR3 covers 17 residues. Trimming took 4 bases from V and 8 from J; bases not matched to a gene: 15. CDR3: CASSRKSGTSLFDEQFF. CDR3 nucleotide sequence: TGCGCCAGCAGCCGGAAATCCGGGACTAGCTTATTTGATGAGCAGTTCTTC.